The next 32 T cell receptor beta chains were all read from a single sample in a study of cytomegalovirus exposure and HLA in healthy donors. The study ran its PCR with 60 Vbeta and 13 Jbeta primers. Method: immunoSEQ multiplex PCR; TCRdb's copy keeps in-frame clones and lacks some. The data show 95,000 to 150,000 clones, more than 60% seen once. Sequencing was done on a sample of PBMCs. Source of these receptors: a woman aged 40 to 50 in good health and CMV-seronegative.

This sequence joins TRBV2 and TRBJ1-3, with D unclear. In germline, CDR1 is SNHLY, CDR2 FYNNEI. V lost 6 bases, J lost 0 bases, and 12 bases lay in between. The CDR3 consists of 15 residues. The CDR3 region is CASRTALRSGNTIYF. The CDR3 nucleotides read TGTGCCAGCAGAACCGCACTCCGCTCTGGAAACACCATATATTTT.

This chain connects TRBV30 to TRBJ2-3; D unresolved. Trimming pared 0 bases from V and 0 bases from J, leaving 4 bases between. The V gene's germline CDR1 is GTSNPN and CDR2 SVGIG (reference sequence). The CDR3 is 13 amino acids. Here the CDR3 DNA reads TGTGCCTGGAGTGTGGGCAGCACAGATACGCAGTATTTT. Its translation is CAWSVGSTDTQYF.

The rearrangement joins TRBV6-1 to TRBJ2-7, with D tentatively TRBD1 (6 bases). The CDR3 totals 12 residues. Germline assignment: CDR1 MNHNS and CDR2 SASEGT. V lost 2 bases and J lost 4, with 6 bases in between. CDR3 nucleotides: TGTGCCAGCAGTGAACAGGGGTACGAGCAGTACTTC. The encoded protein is CASSEQGYEQYF.

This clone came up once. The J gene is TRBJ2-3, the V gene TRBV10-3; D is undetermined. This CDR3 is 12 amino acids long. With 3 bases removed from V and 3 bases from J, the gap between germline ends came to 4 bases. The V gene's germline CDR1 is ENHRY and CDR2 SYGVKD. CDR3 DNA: TGTGCCATCAGTGAATCTACAGATACGCAGTATTTT. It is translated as CAISESTDTQYF.

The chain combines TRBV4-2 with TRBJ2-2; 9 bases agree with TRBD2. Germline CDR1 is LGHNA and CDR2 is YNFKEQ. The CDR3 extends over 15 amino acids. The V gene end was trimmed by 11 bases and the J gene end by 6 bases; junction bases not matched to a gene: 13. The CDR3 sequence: CAAEGGRGGAGELFF. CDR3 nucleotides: TGTGCCGCCGAGGGGGGGCGGGGGGGCGCCGGGGAGCTGTTTTTT.

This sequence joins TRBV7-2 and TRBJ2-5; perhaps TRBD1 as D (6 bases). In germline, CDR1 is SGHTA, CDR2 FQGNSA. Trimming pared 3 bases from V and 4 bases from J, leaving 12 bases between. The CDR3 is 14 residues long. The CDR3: CASSFYGQRETQYF. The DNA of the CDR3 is TGTGCCAGCAGCTTCTACGGACAGAGAGAGACCCAGTACTTC. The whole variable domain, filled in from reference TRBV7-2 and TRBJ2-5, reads GAGVSQSPSNKVTEKGKDVELRCDPISGHTALYWYRQSLGQGLEFLIYFQGNSAPDKSGLPSDRFSAERTGGSVSTLTIQRTQQEDSAVYLCASSFYGQRETQYFGPGTRLLVL.

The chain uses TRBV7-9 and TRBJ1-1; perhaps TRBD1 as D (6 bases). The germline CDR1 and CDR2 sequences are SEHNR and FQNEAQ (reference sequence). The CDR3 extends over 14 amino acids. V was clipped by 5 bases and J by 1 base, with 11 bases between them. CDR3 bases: TGTGCCAGCAGCCCGGGGACACAGAACACTGAAGCTTTCTTT. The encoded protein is CASSPGTQNTEAFF.

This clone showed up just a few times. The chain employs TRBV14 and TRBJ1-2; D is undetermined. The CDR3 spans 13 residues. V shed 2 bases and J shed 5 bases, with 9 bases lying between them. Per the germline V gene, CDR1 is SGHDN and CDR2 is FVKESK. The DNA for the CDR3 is TGTGCCAGCAGCCAACTAGAGGGTTATGGCTACACCTTC. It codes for CASSQLEGYGYTF.

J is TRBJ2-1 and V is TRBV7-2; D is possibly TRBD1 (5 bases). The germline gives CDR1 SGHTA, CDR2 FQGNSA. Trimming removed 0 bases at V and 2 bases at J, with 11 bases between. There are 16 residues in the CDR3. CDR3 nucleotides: TGTGCCAGCAGCTTAGCTACAGGTGCGACCTACAATGAGCAGTTCTTC. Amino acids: CASSLATGATYNEQFF.

DNA for the CDR3: TGTGCCAGCCGGACGGGGGGCAATCAGCCCCAGCATTTT. Protein: CASRTGGNQPQHF. The chain joins TRBV27 to TRBJ1-5; maybe TRBD1 (5 bases). CDR1 MNHEY and CDR2 SMNVEV come from the germline V gene (reference sequence). V was trimmed by 8 bases and J by 2 bases, leaving 10 bases between them. The CDR3 extends over 13 amino acids.

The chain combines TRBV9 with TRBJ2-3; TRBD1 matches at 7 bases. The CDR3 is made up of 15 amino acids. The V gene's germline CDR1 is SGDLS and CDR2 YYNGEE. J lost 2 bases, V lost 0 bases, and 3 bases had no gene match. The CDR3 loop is CASSVEGTATDTQYF. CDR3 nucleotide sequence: TGTGCCAGCAGCGTAGAAGGGACAGCCACAGATACGCAGTATTTT.

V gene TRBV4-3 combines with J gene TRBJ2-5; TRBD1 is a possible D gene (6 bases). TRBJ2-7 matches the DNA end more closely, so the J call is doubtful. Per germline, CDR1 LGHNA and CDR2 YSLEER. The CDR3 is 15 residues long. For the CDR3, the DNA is TGCGCCAGCAGCCTATATGTCGACAGGACCTACGAGCAGTACTTC. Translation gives CASSLYVDRTYEQYF.

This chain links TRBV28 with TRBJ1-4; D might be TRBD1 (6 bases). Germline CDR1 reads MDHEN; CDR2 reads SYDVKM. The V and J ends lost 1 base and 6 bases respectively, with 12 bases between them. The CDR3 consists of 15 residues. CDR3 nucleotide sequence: TGTGCCAGCAGTTTATTGCAGGGGCCGGATGAAAAACTGTTTTTT. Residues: CASSLLQGPDEKLFF.

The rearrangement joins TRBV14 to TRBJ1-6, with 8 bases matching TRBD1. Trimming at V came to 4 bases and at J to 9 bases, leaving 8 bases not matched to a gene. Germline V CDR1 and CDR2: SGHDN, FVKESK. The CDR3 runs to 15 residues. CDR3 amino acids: CASSPRTGSSSPLHF. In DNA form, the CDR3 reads TGTGCCAGCAGCCCACGGACAGGGTCAAGTTCACCCCTCCACTTT. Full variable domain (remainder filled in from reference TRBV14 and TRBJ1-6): EAGVTQFPSHSVIEKGQTVTLRCDPISGHDNLYWYRRVMGKEIKFLLHFVKESKQDESGMPNNRFLAERTGGTYSTLKVQPAELEDSGVYFCASSPRTGSSSPLHFGNGTRLTVT.

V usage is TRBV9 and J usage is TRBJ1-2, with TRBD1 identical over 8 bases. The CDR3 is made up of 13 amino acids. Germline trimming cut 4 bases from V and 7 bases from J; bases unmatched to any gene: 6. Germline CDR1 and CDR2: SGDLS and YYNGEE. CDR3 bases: TGTGCCAGCAGCCCGACAGGGGCGGCTGGCTACACCTTC. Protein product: CASSPTGAAGYTF.

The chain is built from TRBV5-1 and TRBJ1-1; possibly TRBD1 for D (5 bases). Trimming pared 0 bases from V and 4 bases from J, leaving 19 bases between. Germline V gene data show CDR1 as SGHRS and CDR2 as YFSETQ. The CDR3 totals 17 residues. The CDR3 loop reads CASSLGSVQGKGTEAFF. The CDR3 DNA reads TGCGCCAGCAGCTTGGGGAGTGTCCAGGGAAAAGGCACTGAAGCTTTCTTT.

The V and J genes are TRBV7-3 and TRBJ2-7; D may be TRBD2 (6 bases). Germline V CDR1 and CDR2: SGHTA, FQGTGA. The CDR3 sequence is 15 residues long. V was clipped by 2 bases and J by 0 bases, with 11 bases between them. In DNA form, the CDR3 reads TGTGCCAGCAGCTTATGGGCGGGAAGCTCCTACGAGCAGTACTTC. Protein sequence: CASSLWAGSSYEQYF.

The CDR3 nucleotides read TGTGCCAGCAGCAGGGGACAGCAAGAGACCCAGTACTTC. Translating gives CASSRGQQETQYF. This chain uses TRBV11-3 with TRBJ2-5, with TRBD1 matching 7 bases. The CDR3 covers 13 residues. V lost 5 bases, J lost 2 bases, and 2 bases stayed unmatched. The germline V gene has CDR1 SGHNT and CDR2 YENEEA.

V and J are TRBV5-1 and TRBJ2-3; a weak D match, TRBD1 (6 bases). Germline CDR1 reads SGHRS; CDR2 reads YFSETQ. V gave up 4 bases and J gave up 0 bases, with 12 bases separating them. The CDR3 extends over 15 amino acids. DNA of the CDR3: TGCGCCAGCAGCCTTACAGGGTTTAGCACAGATACGCAGTATTTT. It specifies CASSLTGFSTDTQYF. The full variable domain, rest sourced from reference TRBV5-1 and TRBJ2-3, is KAGVTQTPRYLIKTRGQQVTLSCSPISGHRSVSWYQQTPGQGLQFLFEYFSETQRNKGNFPGRFSGRQFSNSRSEMNVSTLELGDSALYLCASSLTGFSTDTQYFGPGTRLTVL.

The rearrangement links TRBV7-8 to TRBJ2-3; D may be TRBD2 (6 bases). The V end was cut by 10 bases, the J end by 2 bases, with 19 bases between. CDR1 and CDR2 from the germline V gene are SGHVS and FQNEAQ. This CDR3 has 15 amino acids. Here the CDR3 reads CAILEEGLFTDTQYF. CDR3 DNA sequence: TGTGCCATCTTAGAGGAGGGGCTCTTCACAGATACGCAGTATTTT.

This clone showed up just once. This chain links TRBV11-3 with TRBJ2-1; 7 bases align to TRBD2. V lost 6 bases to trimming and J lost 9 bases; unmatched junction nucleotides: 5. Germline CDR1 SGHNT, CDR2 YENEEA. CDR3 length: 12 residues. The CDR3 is CASRGRAGEQFF. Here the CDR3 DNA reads TGTGCCAGCAGAGGGAGGGCGGGTGAGCAGTTCTTC. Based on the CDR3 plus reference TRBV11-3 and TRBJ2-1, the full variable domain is EAGVVQSPRYKIIEKKQPVAFWCNPISGHNTLYWYLQNLGQGPELLIRYENEEAVDDSQLPKDRFSAERLKGVDSTLKIQPAELGDSAVYLCASRGRAGEQFFGPGTRLTVL.

Here the CDR3 DNA reads TGTGCCAGCAGCTCGGGACAGGGGGCCTACGAGCAGTACTTC. This encodes CASSSGQGAYEQYF. The chain couples TRBV5-4 to TRBJ2-7, with 11 bases lining up with TRBD1. The CDR3 covers 14 residues. Germline V CDR1 and CDR2: SGHNT, YYREEE (reference sequence). V lost 3 bases to trimming and J lost 2 bases; unmatched junction nucleotides: 1.

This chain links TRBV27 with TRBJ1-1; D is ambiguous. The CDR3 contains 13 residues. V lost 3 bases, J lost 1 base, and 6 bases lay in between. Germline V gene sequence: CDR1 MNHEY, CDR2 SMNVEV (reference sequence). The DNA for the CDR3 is TGTGCCAGCAGTTTCCTAAAGAACACTGAAGCTTTCTTT. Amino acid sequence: CASSFLKNTEAFF.

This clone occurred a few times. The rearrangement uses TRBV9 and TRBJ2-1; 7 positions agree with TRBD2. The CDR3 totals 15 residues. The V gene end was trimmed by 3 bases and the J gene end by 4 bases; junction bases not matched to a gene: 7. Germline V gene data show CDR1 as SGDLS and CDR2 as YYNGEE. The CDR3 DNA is TGTGCCAGCAGCGAGAAAGAAGCGGGGTACAATGAGCAGTTCTTC. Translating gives CASSEKEAGYNEQFF.

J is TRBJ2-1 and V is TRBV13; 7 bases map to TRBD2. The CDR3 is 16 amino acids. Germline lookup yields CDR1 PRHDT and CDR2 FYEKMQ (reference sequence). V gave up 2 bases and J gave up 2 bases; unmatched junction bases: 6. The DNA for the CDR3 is TGTGCCAGCAGCTTATTGGGCGGGAGAGCCTACAATGAGCAGTTCTTC. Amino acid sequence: CASSLLGGRAYNEQFF.

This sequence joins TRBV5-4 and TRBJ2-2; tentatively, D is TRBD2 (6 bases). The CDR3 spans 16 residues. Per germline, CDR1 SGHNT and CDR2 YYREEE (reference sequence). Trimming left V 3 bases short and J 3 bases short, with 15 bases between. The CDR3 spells CASSSGTHSYTGELFF. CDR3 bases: TGTGCCAGCAGCTCCGGGACTCATAGCTACACCGGGGAGCTGTTTTTT.

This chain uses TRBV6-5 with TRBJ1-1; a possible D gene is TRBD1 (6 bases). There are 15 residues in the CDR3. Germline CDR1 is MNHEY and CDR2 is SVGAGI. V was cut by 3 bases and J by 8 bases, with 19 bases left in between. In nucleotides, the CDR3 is TGTGCCAGCAGTTATTGGGATGAGACAGGTCCGGAAGCTTTCTTT. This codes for CASSYWDETGPEAFF.

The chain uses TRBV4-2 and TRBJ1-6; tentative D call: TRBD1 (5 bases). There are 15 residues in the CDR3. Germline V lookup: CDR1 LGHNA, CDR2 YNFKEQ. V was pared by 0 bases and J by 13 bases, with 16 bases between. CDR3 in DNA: TGTGCCAGCAGCCAAGACAGGGTTTATTTGAGTCCCCTCCACTTT. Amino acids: CASSQDRVYLSPLHF.

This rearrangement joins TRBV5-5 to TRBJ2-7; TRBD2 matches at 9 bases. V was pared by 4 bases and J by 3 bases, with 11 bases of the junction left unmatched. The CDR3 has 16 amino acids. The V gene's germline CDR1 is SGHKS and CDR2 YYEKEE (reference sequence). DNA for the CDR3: TGTGCCAGCAGCCGGACGACTAGCGGTTCTGTCTACGAGCAGTACTTC. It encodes CASSRTTSGSVYEQYF.

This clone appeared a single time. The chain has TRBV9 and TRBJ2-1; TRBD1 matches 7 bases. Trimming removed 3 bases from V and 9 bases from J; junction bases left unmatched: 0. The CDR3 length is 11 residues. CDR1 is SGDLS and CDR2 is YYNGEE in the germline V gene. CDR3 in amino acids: CASSAGGEQFF. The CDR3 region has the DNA TGTGCCAGCAGCGCAGGGGGTGAGCAGTTCTTC.

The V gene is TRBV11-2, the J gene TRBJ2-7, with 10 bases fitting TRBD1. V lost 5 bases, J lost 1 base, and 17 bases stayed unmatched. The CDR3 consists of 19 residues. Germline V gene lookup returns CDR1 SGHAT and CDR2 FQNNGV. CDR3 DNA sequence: TGTGCCAGCAGCGCATTAAACCGGGACAGGGGAAGGGGTTCCTACGAGCAGTACTTC. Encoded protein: CASSALNRDRGRGSYEQYF.

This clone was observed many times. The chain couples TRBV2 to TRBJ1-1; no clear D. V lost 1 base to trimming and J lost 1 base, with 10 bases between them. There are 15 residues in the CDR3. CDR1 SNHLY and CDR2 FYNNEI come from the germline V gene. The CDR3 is CASSEEPGRNTEAFF. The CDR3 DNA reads TGTGCCAGCAGTGAAGAACCGGGGAGGAACACTGAAGCTTTCTTT.